This passage covers 7 T cell receptor beta chains from one sample sequenced in a study of blood T cell repertoires in COVID-19 (dated by TCRdb to about 2020). The method was the immunoSEQ multiplex PCR assay. Not all clones reach the TCRdb copy of this immuneACCESS table, which keeps in-frame sequences only. Checked studies attribute under half of the gap to unresolved V genes and leave the rest unexplained. The sample contains 55,000 to 75,000 clones, roughly 81% of them found a single time. 15% to 17% of the sample comes from the top ten. Sequencing was performed on peripheral blood. These receptors came from a man older than 75 with acute or convalescent COVID-19.

The J gene is TRBJ1-1, the V gene TRBV5-5; D gene unclear. Trimming removed 0 bases from V and 0 bases from J, with 12 bases in between. The CDR3 sequence is 16 residues long. Germline V gene data show CDR1 as SGHKS and CDR2 as YYEKEE (reference sequence). CDR3 coding DNA: TGTGCCAGCAGCTTGGGATACAGCTCCATGAACACTGAAGCTTTCTTT. Its translation: CASSLGYSSMNTEAFF.

The chain links TRBV13 to TRBJ2-3; D might be TRBD1 (6 bases). The germline gives CDR1 PRHDT, CDR2 FYEKMQ (reference sequence). CDR3 size: 16 residues. V was pared by 2 bases and J by 6 bases, with 18 bases between. CDR3 DNA sequence: TGTGCCAGCAGCTTAACGACAGGCCTATCTGGGGATACGCAGTATTTT. Amino acids: CASSLTTGLSGDTQYF.

This clone was counted a single time. The V call is TRBV6-1, the J call TRBJ1-2, with D unclear. The V end lost 0 bases, the J end lost 5 bases, and 10 bases lay between the germline ends. Looked up from germline, CDR1 is MNHNS and CDR2 is SASEGT. The CDR3 consists of 14 residues. As DNA, the CDR3 is TGTGCCAGCAGTGAAGCTAGGGAGGCGTATGGCTACACCTTC. This gives the protein CASSEAREAYGYTF.

The chain joins TRBV4-3 to TRBJ1-2, with 10 bases fitting TRBD1. CDR1 and CDR2 from the germline V gene are LGHNA and YSLEER. The CDR3 is made up of 15 amino acids. Trimming cost V 5 bases and J 3 bases; bases outside gene matches: 6. The CDR3 here is CASSSRDRGDYGYTF. In nucleotides, the CDR3 is TGCGCCAGCAGCTCCCGGGACAGGGGAGACTATGGCTACACCTTC.

The chain combines TRBV18 with TRBJ2-3; TRBD2 aligns across 8 bases. This CDR3 is 14 amino acids long. J gave up 8 bases and V 6 bases, and 10 bases lay outside the gene matches. CDR1 is KGHSH, CDR2 LQKENI, per germline. CDR3 bases: TGTGCCAGCTCCCCAGGAGCGGGGGACGCTACGCAGTATTTT. Translating it yields CASSPGAGDATQYF.

This clone was seen a single time. The V call is TRBV7-2, the J call TRBJ2-7; 10 bases line up with TRBD1. The J segment lost 6 bases and the V segment lost 3 bases, leaving 8 bases of the junction unmatched. Germline CDR1 is SGHTA and CDR2 is FQGNSA. The length of the CDR3 is 15 residues. CDR3 region: CASSFRTGQGGEQYF. For the CDR3, the DNA is TGTGCCAGCAGCTTCCGAACAGGACAGGGGGGCGAGCAGTACTTC.

The rearrangement links TRBV6-5 to TRBJ1-1, with no clear D. Germline values: CDR1 MNHEY, CDR2 SVGAGI. V lost 8 bases to trimming and J lost 0 bases, with 16 bases between them. The CDR3 consists of 15 residues. In DNA form, the CDR3 reads TGTGCCAGCGCCCCCACCGCGGGGATGAACACTGAAGCTTTCTTT. This encodes CASAPTAGMNTEAFF.